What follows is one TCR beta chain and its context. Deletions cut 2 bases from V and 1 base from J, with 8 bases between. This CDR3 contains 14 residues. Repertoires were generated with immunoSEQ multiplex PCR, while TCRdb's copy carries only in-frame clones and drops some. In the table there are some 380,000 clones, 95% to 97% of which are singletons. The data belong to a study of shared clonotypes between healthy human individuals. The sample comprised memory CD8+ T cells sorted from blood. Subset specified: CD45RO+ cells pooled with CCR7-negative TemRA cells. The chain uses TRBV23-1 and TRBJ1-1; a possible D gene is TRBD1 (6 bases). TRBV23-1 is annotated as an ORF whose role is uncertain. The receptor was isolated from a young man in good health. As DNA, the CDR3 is TGCGCCAGCAGTCAAGAGACAGGGAACACTGAAGCTTTCTTT. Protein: CASSQETGNTEAFF.